This TCR beta chain was captured by sequencing in a study of control samples from healthy donors and cancer patients. Repertoires were generated with immunoSEQ multiplex PCR, while TCRdb's copy carries only in-frame clones and drops some. The sample yields under 140,000 clones, approximately 90% seen once. This clone was observed a single time. The CDR3 is 15 residues long. Trimming cost V 3 bases and J 10 bases; bases outside gene matches: 8. CDR1 is SGHTA, CDR2 FQGNSA, per germline. The clonotype was recovered from a woman in her sixties or seventies with lung cancer. The sequenced material came from PBMCs. The chain carries TRBV7-2 and TRBJ2-1; 11 nucleotides match TRBD1. The CDR3 region has the DNA TGTGCCAGCAGCTTTTCACCGGGACAGGGGGTAGAGCAGTTCTTC. As protein: CASSFSPGQGVEQFF.